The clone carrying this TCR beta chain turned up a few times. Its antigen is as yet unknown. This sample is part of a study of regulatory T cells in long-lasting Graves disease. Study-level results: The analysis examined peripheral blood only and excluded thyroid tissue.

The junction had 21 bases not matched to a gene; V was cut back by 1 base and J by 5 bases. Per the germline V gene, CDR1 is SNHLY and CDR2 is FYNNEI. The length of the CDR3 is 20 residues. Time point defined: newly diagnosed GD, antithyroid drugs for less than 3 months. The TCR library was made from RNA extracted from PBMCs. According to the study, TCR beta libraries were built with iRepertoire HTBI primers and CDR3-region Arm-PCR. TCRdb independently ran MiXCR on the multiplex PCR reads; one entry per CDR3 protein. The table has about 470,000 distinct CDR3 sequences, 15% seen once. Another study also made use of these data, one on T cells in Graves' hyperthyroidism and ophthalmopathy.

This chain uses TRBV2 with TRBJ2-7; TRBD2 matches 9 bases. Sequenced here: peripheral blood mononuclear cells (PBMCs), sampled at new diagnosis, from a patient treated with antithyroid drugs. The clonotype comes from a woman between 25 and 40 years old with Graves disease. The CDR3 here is CASSEDLSRFSGSLSNEQYF. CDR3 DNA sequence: TGTGCCAGCAGTGAAGATTTGTCGAGGTTTAGCGGGAGTCTCTCTAACGAGCAGTACTTC.